This entry lists 6 T cell receptor beta chains sequenced from one sample in a study of cytomegalovirus exposure and HLA in healthy donors. The PCR ran on 60 Vbeta and 13 Jbeta primers. Assay: immunoSEQ multiplex PCR; the TCRdb copy retains only in-frame clones and omits some. The sample totals 140,000 to 150,000 clones. Input material: PBMCs. These receptors originate from a male donor in good health and CMV-seronegative.

This chain uses TRBV5-1 with TRBJ2-1, with D tentatively TRBD2 (5 bases). The CDR3 contains 13 residues. The germline V and J ends were trimmed by 7 bases and 4 bases, with 12 bases remaining between them. Per the germline V gene, CDR1 is SGHRS and CDR2 is YFSETQ. The CDR3 DNA follows: TGCGCCAGCCGACCGGAGGCGTACAATGAGCAGTTCTTC. Amino acids: CASRPEAYNEQFF.

The V and J genes are TRBV25-1 and TRBJ1-5, with D possibly being TRBD1 (6 bases). This CDR3 spans 14 amino acids. V was clipped by 6 bases and J by 5 bases, with 14 bases between them. Germline V gives CDR1 MGHDK, CDR2 SYGVNS. CDR3 in amino acids: CASSSTGSHQPQHF. The CDR3 DNA sequence: TGTGCCAGCAGCTCCACAGGGTCCCATCAGCCCCAGCATTTT. Filled out from reference TRBV25-1 and TRBJ1-5, the complete variable domain reads EADIYQTPRYLVIGTGKKITLECSQTMGHDKMYWYQQDPGMELHLIHYSYGVNSTEKGDLSSESTVSRIRTEHFPLTLESARPSHTSQYLCASSSTGSHQPQHFGDGTRLSIL.

V gene TRBV5-6 combines with J gene TRBJ2-7; 9 bases fit TRBD2. Germline V CDR1 and CDR2: SGHDT, YYEEEE. V shed 6 bases, J shed 2 bases, and the junction held 12 bases outside the gene matches. The CDR3 consists of 16 residues. CDR3 bases: TGTGCCAGCATCAACTTGGGGCTAGCGGGGACCTACGAGCAGTACTTC. Protein product: CASINLGLAGTYEQYF.

This sequence joins TRBV4-3 and TRBJ1-1; tentatively, D is TRBD1 (5 bases). The germline V and J ends were trimmed by 4 bases and 0 bases, with 9 bases remaining between them. Germline CDR1 and CDR2: LGHNA and YSLEER. CDR3 size: 14 residues. The CDR3 sequence: CASSLTDLNTEAFF. In nucleotides, the CDR3 is TGCGCCAGCAGCCTGACAGACTTGAACACTGAAGCTTTCTTT.

This rearrangement joins TRBV7-7 to TRBJ1-1, with D possibly TRBD1 on 6 matching bases. The germline V gene has CDR1 SSHAT and CDR2 FNYEAQ (reference sequence). The CDR3 has 17 residues. The V end was cut by 3 bases, the J end by 0 bases, with 17 bases between. The CDR3 reads CASSFYRVHGMNTEAFF. DNA for the CDR3: TGTGCCAGCAGCTTCTACAGGGTCCACGGCATGAACACTGAAGCTTTCTTT.

CDR3 sequence: CASSYLGGETQYF. CDR3 nucleotide sequence: TGTGCCAGCAGTTACCTCGGGGGTGAGACCCAGTACTTC. This sequence joins TRBV6-5 and TRBJ2-5; D is possibly TRBD2 (6 bases). The CDR3 is 13 amino acids. Germline V CDR1 and CDR2: MNHEY, SVGAGI. Trimming took 2 bases from V and 5 from J, leaving 9 bases between them.